The next 20 T cell receptor beta chains were all read from a single sample in a study of beta chain features in type 1 diabetes (dated by TCRdb to 2017 to 2018). Their antigen targets remain unknown. Points the paper makes about the study in general: A moderate but significant shortening of TCRB CDR3 length was observed in type 1 diabetes patients in all four CD4+ subsets.

The receptor library was made with the immunoSEQ multiplex PCR assay. All of the isolated RNA was reverse transcribed with the High Capacity cDNA Reverse Transcription Kit, so expressed TCRB transcripts were sequenced. TCRdb carries this immuneACCESS record with in-frame sequences only. Its versions omit some clonotypes, under half of them owing to an unresolved V gene in the studies checked, with the rest unexplained. The sample has around 250,000 clones on record, roughly 22% of them singletons. The ten biggest clones cover 0.028% of the sample. The sequenced sample was naive CD4+ T cells from blood. The cell subset or site label here, explained by the study, means: true naive CD4+ T cells. These receptors were collected from a woman in her 40s with type 1 diabetes.

The V and J genes are TRBV2 and TRBJ2-3, with 7 bases matching TRBD1. Germline CDR1 is SNHLY and CDR2 is FYNNEI. The V gene end was trimmed by 8 bases and the J gene end by 6 bases; junction bases not matched to a gene: 14. The CDR3 contains 15 residues. The CDR3, as DNA: TGTGCCAGCTCTGCGCTGACAGGGTTGACGGATACGCAGTATTTT. Amino acid sequence: CASSALTGLTDTQYF.

J is TRBJ1-1 and V is TRBV30; possible D gene TRBD1, 5 bases. V was trimmed by 4 bases and J by 4 bases, leaving 13 bases between them. Per the germline V gene, CDR1 is GTSNPN and CDR2 is SVGIG (reference sequence). The CDR3 sequence is 13 residues long. CDR3 region: CAWKSRVGTEAFF. The CDR3 DNA reads as TGTGCCTGGAAAAGCAGGGTCGGCACTGAAGCTTTCTTT.

This clone was detected only a few times. This chain uses TRBV5-1 with TRBJ2-1; 8 bases match TRBD2. Germline CDR1 and CDR2: SGHRS and YFSETQ. The CDR3 consists of 13 residues. J gave up 9 bases and V 7 bases, and 9 bases lay outside the gene matches. The CDR3 loop is CASLAGLEGEQFF. CDR3 in DNA: TGCGCCAGCTTAGCGGGATTAGAGGGTGAGCAGTTCTTC.

The V gene is TRBV19, the J gene TRBJ1-5; D gene unclear. The CDR3 is 13 residues long. From germline, CDR1 is LNHDA and CDR2 SQIVND (reference sequence). The germline V and J ends were trimmed by 4 bases and 3 bases, with 7 bases remaining between them. In DNA, the CDR3 is TGTGCCAGTAGTAGTCACTACAATCAGCCCCAGCATTTT. This gives the protein CASSSHYNQPQHF.

This chain links TRBV5-4 with TRBJ2-1; D ambiguous. From germline, CDR1 is SGHNT and CDR2 YYREEE (reference sequence). The V and J ends lost 0 bases and 0 bases respectively, with 7 bases between them. The CDR3 is 15 residues long. CDR3 loop: CASSLASSSYNEQFF. The CDR3 bases are TGTGCCAGCAGCTTGGCTAGTAGCTCCTACAATGAGCAGTTCTTC.

This clone was seen a handful of times. This chain links TRBV12-5 with TRBJ2-2; 7 bases align to TRBD1. This CDR3 contains 15 residues. CDR1 LGHNT and CDR2 FRNRAP come from the germline V gene. V lost 6 bases, J lost 1 base, and 5 bases stayed unmatched. CDR3 in amino acids: CASGLYRGNTGELFF. The CDR3 bases are TGTGCTAGTGGCCTGTACAGGGGGAACACCGGGGAGCTGTTTTTT.

In its sample, this clone was seen a few times. This chain uses TRBV27 with TRBJ2-7; TRBD2 agrees at 10 bases. Germline trimming cut 2 bases from V and 3 bases from J; bases unmatched to any gene: 4. The CDR3 has 15 amino acids. Germline CDR1 is MNHEY and CDR2 is SMNVEV (reference sequence). The CDR3 is CASSLEAGGYYEQYF. The CDR3 nucleotides are TGTGCCAGCAGTTTAGAAGCGGGAGGGTACTACGAGCAGTACTTC.

Only a few counts were recorded for this clone. J is TRBJ1-2 and V is TRBV6-5; a possible D gene is TRBD1 (5 bases). CDR3 length equals 14 residues. The V end lost 0 bases, the J end lost 8 bases, and 13 bases lay between the germline ends. In germline, CDR1 is MNHEY, CDR2 SVGAGI. The CDR3 is CASSYSRGAGGYTF. The CDR3 coding sequence is TGTGCCAGCAGTTACTCGAGGGGCGCGGGAGGCTACACCTTC.

This rearrangement joins TRBV27 to TRBJ2-5; D remains ambiguous. Germline-derived CDR1 and CDR2 are MNHEY and SMNVEV (reference sequence). The V end lost 3 bases, the J end lost 5 bases, and 10 bases lay between the germline ends. The CDR3 runs 13 residues. The chain's CDR3 is CASSFAWRETQYF. The CDR3 coding sequence is TGTGCCAGCAGTTTTGCCTGGCGGGAGACCCAGTACTTC.

The chain has TRBV29-1 and TRBJ2-5; D possibly corresponds to TRBD2 (6 bases). Trimming shortened V by 4 bases and J by 7 bases, and 13 bases separated the two germline ends. The CDR3 contains 12 residues. Germline V gene sequence: CDR1 SQVTM, CDR2 ANQGSEA. DNA of the CDR3: TGCAGCGTTGTTCCCTCCGGGGGGACCCAGTACTTC. Translating it yields CSVVPSGGTQYF.

V and J are TRBV19 and TRBJ1-2, with D perhaps TRBD1 (6 bases). V lost 5 bases, J lost 4 bases, and 17 bases lay in between. From germline, CDR1 is LNHDA and CDR2 SQIVND (reference sequence). The CDR3 sequence is 15 residues long. For the CDR3, the DNA is TGTGCCAGTAGTCCCCAAGGGACATTTGGCTATGGCTACACCTTC. Residues: CASSPQGTFGYGYTF.

This chain's CDR3 is CASSPLAGGYEQYF. Here the CDR3 DNA reads TGTGCCAGCAGTCCATTAGCGGGAGGGTACGAGCAGTACTTC. The gene calls are TRBV27 and TRBJ2-7, with TRBD2 identical over 11 bases. The V gene end was trimmed by 5 bases and the J gene end by 4 bases; junction bases not matched to a gene: 4. The CDR3 runs to 14 residues. The V gene's germline CDR1 is MNHEY and CDR2 SMNVEV (reference sequence).

The rearrangement uses TRBV25-1 and TRBJ1-2; D is ambiguous. There are 14 residues in the CDR3. Germline assignment: CDR1 MGHDK and CDR2 SYGVNS. The V gene lost 3 bases and the J gene lost 3 bases, with 11 bases spanning the gap. CDR3 DNA sequence: TGTGCCAGCAGTGATTCCCCCCAGGACTATGGCTACACCTTC. It is translated as CASSDSPQDYGYTF.

This clone was counted only a few times. The genes are TRBV5-1 and TRBJ2-3; no firm D call. Germline CDR1 is SGHRS and CDR2 is YFSETQ. Trimming removed 4 bases at V and 0 bases at J, with 9 bases between. The CDR3 runs 14 residues. Here the CDR3 reads CASSPSASTDTQYF. In DNA, the CDR3 is TGCGCCAGCAGCCCCAGTGCTAGCACAGATACGCAGTATTTT.

This clone was found a few times. For the CDR3, the DNA is TGTGCCAGCAGCGCCCAACTAGCGGGAGTGGACAATGAGCAGTTCTTC. It translates to CASSAQLAGVDNEQFF. The chain recombines TRBV7-6 with TRBJ2-1; 11 nucleotides match TRBD2. The germline gives CDR1 SGHVS, CDR2 FNYEAQ. Trimming took 5 bases from V and 5 from J; bases not matched to a gene: 8. This CDR3 is built from 16 residues.

V is TRBV29-1 and J is TRBJ2-7; 8 bases fit TRBD1. This CDR3 is 12 amino acids long. CDR1 is SQVTM, CDR2 ANQGSEA, per germline. Losses at the gene ends were 4 bases for V and 2 bases for J; bases not matched to a gene: 1. Here the CDR3 DNA reads TGCAGCGTTGTACAGGGGGCCTACGAGCAGTACTTC. Translated: CSVVQGAYEQYF.

About this clone: Other DNA sequences of this sample code for an identical CDR3. This chain links TRBV4-2 with TRBJ1-5; TRBD1 might be the D (5 bases). V was pared by 1 base and J by 7 bases, with 5 bases between. The CDR3 has 12 amino acids. CDR1 is LGHNA, CDR2 YNFKEQ, per germline. CDR3 protein: CASSQGGQPQHF. CDR3 nucleotides: TGTGCCAGCAGCCAAGGGGGCCAGCCCCAGCATTTT.

The J gene is TRBJ2-1, the V gene TRBV7-9; D may be TRBD1 (6 bases). Looked up from germline, CDR1 is SEHNR and CDR2 is FQNEAQ (reference sequence). The CDR3 totals 13 residues. The ends were cut back, 2 bases at V and 6 bases at J, with 8 bases in the middle. The CDR3 DNA reads TGTGCCAGCAGCTTAACAGGGTCCAATGAGCAGTTCTTC. This codes for CASSLTGSNEQFF.

The rearrangement joins TRBV9 to TRBJ2-3; 8 nucleotides align to TRBD1. Germline assignment: CDR1 SGDLS and CDR2 YYNGEE. CDR3 size: 17 residues. V lost 1 base, J lost 1 base, and 8 bases stayed unmatched. The DNA for the CDR3 is TGTGCCAGCAGCGTACCAGTCAGGGGGCGCGGCACAGATACGCAGTATTTT. It codes for CASSVPVRGRGTDTQYF.

The chain has TRBV4-3 and TRBJ1-1; no clear D gene. The CDR3 length is 13 residues. Trimming cost V 0 bases and J 1 base, with 3 bases left between them. Germline V gene data show CDR1 as LGHNA and CDR2 as YSLEER. The DNA of the CDR3 is TGCGCCAGCAGCCAAGAACAGAACACTGAAGCTTTCTTT. It encodes CASSQEQNTEAFF.